This record covers a single T cell receptor beta chain. Its antigen is unknown. Germline and junction disagree at one end, which may indicate a read error. Genomic DNA provided the template from which TCR beta VDJ and CDR3 profiles were obtained. One entry per CDR3 protein, called by TCRdb with MiXCR from the reads. The sample has about 150,000 distinct CDR3 sequences, less than 50% seen once; the top ten hold around 3.2%. An expansion of CD8+CD57+ cells by flow cytometry had been shown in patients chosen for sequencing. Blood samples were obtained from patients who had received no prior therapy. These data originate in a study of CD8+CD57+ T cells in acquired aplastic anemia. Study-wide points: Found in both controls and patients were twenty-nine CD8+ CDR3 sequences.

The specimen sequenced was sorted CD4+, CD8+, or CD8+CD57+ T cells (not recorded which) from PBMCs. The clonotype originates from a human donor with aplastic anemia.

The CDR3 DNA sequence: TGTGCCAGCGGCTTAGGACAGGGCGTGAACACTGAAGCTTTCTTT. It is translated as CASGLGQGVNTEAFF. The V call is TRBV7-6, the J call TRBJ1-1; 8 nucleotides align to TRBD1. This CDR3 region has 15 residues. Per germline, CDR1 SGHVS and CDR2 FNYEAQ.